One sample yielded the 26 T cell receptor beta chains listed below, sequenced in a study of cytomegalovirus exposure and HLA in healthy donors. 60 Vbeta and 13 Jbeta primers were used in PCR. The table came from immunoSEQ multiplex PCR; TCRdb's copy has only in-frame clones and leaves some out. The data hold around 75,000 clones, with 70% to 80% observed a single time. Specimen: PBMCs. Every receptor here comes from a man aged 40-50 years in good health and CMV-seronegative.

The rearrangement joins TRBV7-9 to TRBJ1-5; 8 bases map to TRBD1. The V gene's germline CDR1 is SEHNR and CDR2 FQNEAQ (reference sequence). V gave up 6 bases and J gave up 7 bases; unmatched junction bases: 5. The length of the CDR3 is 13 residues. The CDR3 loop is CASSRQGFQPQHF. CDR3 DNA: TGTGCCAGCAGTAGACAGGGGTTCCAGCCCCAGCATTTT.

V is TRBV19 and J is TRBJ2-2; 8 bases fit TRBD2. The CDR3 contains 14 residues. The germline CDR1 and CDR2 sequences are LNHDA and SQIVND (reference sequence). The junction had 2 bases not matched to a gene; V was cut back by 7 bases and J by 1 base. The CDR3 is CASIGGVNTGELFF. The CDR3 nucleotides read TGTGCCAGTATCGGGGGGGTGAACACCGGGGAGCTGTTTTTT.

This clone was detected only a few times. The CDR3 sequence: CASSELYPGAGELFF. The DNA of the CDR3 is TGTGCCAGCAGTGAATTATATCCGGGGGCCGGGGAGCTGTTTTTT. The chain links TRBV6-1 to TRBJ2-2; D possibly corresponds to TRBD2 (6 bases). CDR3 length: 15 residues. V shed 2 bases and J shed 6 bases, with 13 bases lying between them. The germline V gene encodes CDR1 MNHNS and CDR2 SASEGT.

The chain has TRBV28 and TRBJ1-2, with TRBD1 as a possible D gene (6 bases). Between the trimmed V and J ends, which lost 8 bases and 5 bases, there was a span of 15 bases. CDR1 MDHEN and CDR2 SYDVKM come from the germline V gene. The CDR3 length is 13 residues. This CDR3 reads CASRRDGTYGYTF. The CDR3 DNA is TGTGCCAGCCGTCGGGACGGGACATATGGCTACACCTTC.

J is TRBJ1-2 and V is TRBV5-8, with TRBD1 matching 11 bases. The CDR3 runs 14 residues. Germline V gives CDR1 SGHTS, CDR2 YDEGEE. V was clipped by 4 bases and J by 4 bases; unmatched bases: 3. The CDR3 loop is CASSRDRGAYGYTF. DNA of the CDR3: TGTGCCAGCAGCAGGGACAGGGGGGCCTATGGCTACACCTTC.

This rearrangement joins TRBV4-3 to TRBJ2-2, with 12 bases fitting TRBD1. From germline, CDR1 is LGHNA and CDR2 YSLEER. After removal of 8 bases from V and 5 bases from J, the junction contained 6 bases not matched to a gene. There are 15 residues in the CDR3. CDR3 coding DNA: TGCGCCAGCGGGGGGGACAGGGGGCGGACCGGGGAGCTGTTTTTT. This codes for CASGGDRGRTGELFF.

V gene TRBV5-5 combines with J gene TRBJ1-3; the match to TRBD1 covers 7 bases. There are 15 residues in the CDR3. Germline V gives CDR1 SGHKS, CDR2 YYEKEE (reference sequence). The V and J ends lost 5 bases and 4 bases, in that order; junction bases with no gene match: 9. The CDR3 sequence is CASSPDRPRGNTIYF. In nucleotides, the CDR3 is TGTGCCAGCAGTCCGGACAGGCCGAGGGGAAACACCATATATTTT.

The CDR3: CASSLGQGAGNTIYF. The CDR3 DNA sequence: TGTGCCAGCAGCTTGGGACAGGGAGCTGGAAACACCATATATTTT. The rearrangement joins TRBV5-4 to TRBJ1-3, with 7 bases identical to TRBD1. The CDR3 runs 15 residues. Trimming at V came to 0 bases and at J to 2 bases, leaving 2 bases not matched to a gene. Germline lookup yields CDR1 SGHNT and CDR2 YYREEE (reference sequence).

The chain recombines TRBV27 with TRBJ2-7; D ambiguous. The CDR3 loop spans 13 amino acids. Trimming took 4 bases from V and 3 from J, leaving 10 bases between them. The V gene's germline CDR1 is MNHEY and CDR2 SMNVEV (reference sequence). The CDR3 nucleotides are TGTGCCAGCAGTTATGAGGCGAGCTACGAGCAGTACTTC. The encoded protein is CASSYEASYEQYF.

This chain connects TRBV11-3 to TRBJ1-2, with D hard to call. The germline V gene encodes CDR1 SGHNT and CDR2 YENEEA. Deletions cut 3 bases from V and 8 bases from J, with 10 bases between. CDR3 length: 12 amino acids. CDR3 DNA sequence: TGTGCCAGCAGCTTGGGAGATAGCGGCTACACCTTC. This translates into CASSLGDSGYTF.

The V call is TRBV19, the J call TRBJ2-5; 8 bases map to TRBD1. The length of the CDR3 is 14 residues. CDR1 is LNHDA and CDR2 is SQIVND in the germline V gene (reference sequence). With V trimmed by 7 bases and J by 5 bases, 9 bases remained unmatched. CDR3 amino acids: CASKGQGAMETQYF. CDR3 nucleotides: TGTGCCAGTAAGGGGCAGGGGGCAATGGAGACCCAGTACTTC.

The rearrangement links TRBV7-9 to TRBJ2-2, with D possibly matching TRBD1 (7 bases). Deletions cut 5 bases from V and 4 bases from J, with 23 bases between. Germline V gene lookup returns CDR1 SEHNR and CDR2 FQNEAQ (reference sequence). CDR3 length equals 18 residues. In DNA, the CDR3 is TGTGCCAGCAGCCCTAGATCTGGGCCAGGGGGAGGCACCGGGGAGCTGTTTTTT. It translates to CASSPRSGPGGGTGELFF.

The CDR3 DNA reads as TGTGCCAGCAGAAGGACAGTCTACGAGCAGTACTTC. This gives the protein CASRRTVYEQYF. J is TRBJ2-7 and V is TRBV28; D might be TRBD1 (6 bases). The CDR3 is 12 residues long. Between the trimmed V and J ends, which lost 6 bases and 3 bases, there was a span of 9 bases. Germline V lookup: CDR1 MDHEN, CDR2 SYDVKM.

The chain uses TRBV28 and TRBJ2-7; TRBD1 matches 7 bases. Trimming removed 6 bases from V and 2 bases from J; junction bases left unmatched: 7. Germline CDR1 MDHEN, CDR2 SYDVKM. CDR3 length: 14 amino acids. The CDR3 region has the DNA TGTGCCAGCAGGGTCAACAGGGGAACCTACGAGCAGTACTTC. Translating gives CASRVNRGTYEQYF.

The V gene is TRBV6-1, the J gene TRBJ2-7; 7 bases map to TRBD1. The germline V gene has CDR1 MNHNS and CDR2 SASEGT. Trimming removed 4 bases from V and 2 bases from J; junction bases left unmatched: 5. The length of the CDR3 is 14 residues. CDR3 DNA: TGTGCCAGCAGTGTCGGGACAGAAGCCTACGAGCAGTACTTC. It is translated as CASSVGTEAYEQYF.

The sample holds a few counts of this clone. The chain employs TRBV4-2 and TRBJ2-6; TRBD1 agrees at 10 bases. CDR1 is LGHNA, CDR2 YNFKEQ, per germline. The V segment lost 1 base and the J segment 1 base; nucleotides outside the gene matches: 4. This CDR3 is built from 18 residues. DNA of the CDR3: TGTGCCAGCAGCCAAGGACAGGGGGCAGAGTCTGGGGCCAACGTCCTGACTTTC. Its translation: CASSQGQGAESGANVLTF.

This clone was detected only a few times. J is TRBJ1-3 and V is TRBV19; 8 nucleotides line up with TRBD1. The CDR3 totals 14 residues. In germline, CDR1 is LNHDA, CDR2 SQIVND (reference sequence). Trimming cost V 6 bases and J 2 bases; bases outside gene matches: 3. CDR3 coding DNA: TGTGCCAGTAGCGACAGGGGCACTGGAAACACCATATATTTT. It yields the protein CASSDRGTGNTIYF.

The V gene is TRBV7-2, the J gene TRBJ2-7; D gene uncertain. V was clipped by 1 base and J by 1 base, with 8 bases between them. Germline V gene sequence: CDR1 SGHTA, CDR2 FQGNSA. This CDR3 has 14 residues. The CDR3 sequence is CASSLVRNSYEQYF. The DNA of the CDR3 is TGTGCCAGCAGCTTAGTGCGTAATTCCTACGAGCAGTACTTC.

The rearrangement joins TRBV4-1 to TRBJ2-5, with D maybe TRBD1 (5 bases). V lost 1 base and J 4 bases, leaving 13 bases between the germline ends. CDR1 is MGHRA, CDR2 YSYEKL, per germline. CDR3 length equals 15 residues. Here the CDR3 DNA reads TGCGCCAGCAGCCAAGGATGGGGCGATAGAGAGACCCAGTACTTC. It specifies CASSQGWGDRETQYF.

This clone was found once. CDR3 loop: CASILDGGTEKLFF. Here the CDR3 DNA reads TGTGCCAGCATTCTCGACGGGGGTACCGAAAAACTGTTTTTT. The genes are TRBV6-6 and TRBJ1-4, with D tentatively TRBD1 (5 bases). The CDR3 length is 14 residues. The V end lost 7 bases, the J end lost 8 bases, and 17 bases lay between the germline ends. The germline V gene encodes CDR1 MNHNY and CDR2 SVGAGI (reference sequence).

This clone was picked up one time. The rearrangement uses TRBV11-2 and TRBJ2-2, with TRBD2 matching 8 bases. V shed 5 bases and J 6 bases; nucleotides not matched to a gene: 8. The CDR3 sequence is 15 residues long. CDR1 is SGHAT, CDR2 FQNNGV, per germline. Written as DNA, the CDR3 is TGTGCCAGCAGCCCCGTGGGGACTAGGGCCGGGGAGCTGTTTTTT. Translated: CASSPVGTRAGELFF.

The J gene is TRBJ1-1, the V gene TRBV2; TRBD1 aligns across 9 bases. The CDR3 spans 17 residues. Germline lookup yields CDR1 SNHLY and CDR2 FYNNEI. The junction had 16 bases not matched to a gene; V was cut back by 7 bases and J by 4 bases. In DNA form, the CDR3 reads TGTGCCAGCATTCCTCCCTCCGGGACAGGGACGGGCACTGAAGCTTTCTTT. Residues: CASIPPSGTGTGTEAFF.

This clone was counted between two and nine times. This rearrangement joins TRBV4-3 to TRBJ1-3; a possible D gene is TRBD1 (6 bases). This CDR3 is built from 16 residues. V lost 4 bases to trimming and J lost 0 bases, with 13 bases between them. Germline V lookup: CDR1 LGHNA, CDR2 YSLEER. CDR3 residues: CASSPFSDSSGNTIYF. DNA of the CDR3: TGCGCCAGCAGCCCGTTTTCGGACAGCTCTGGAAACACCATATATTTT.

V usage is TRBV21-1 and J usage is TRBJ2-1; TRBD1, the D gene given by the table, was not confirmed from the DNA. TRBV21-1 is a pseudogene. This CDR3 comprises 19 residues. The CDR3 DNA reads as TGTGCCAGCAGCAAAAAGAAGGTCGGACAGACCCTCAACTACAATGAGCAGTTCTTC. This translates into CASSKKKVGQTLNYNEQFF.

This clone was counted only a few times. The chain is built from TRBV4-2 and TRBJ1-4; D gene ambiguous. Germline V CDR1 and CDR2: LGHNA, YNFKEQ. The germline V and J ends were trimmed by 0 bases and 5 bases, with 7 bases remaining between them. This CDR3 contains 14 residues. CDR3 region: CASSQETRNEKLFF. The CDR3 region has the DNA TGTGCCAGCAGCCAAGAGACTAGGAATGAAAAACTGTTTTTT.

The chain uses TRBV7-2 and TRBJ1-5; 10 bases map to TRBD1. Germline V CDR1 and CDR2: SGHTA, FQGNSA. The CDR3 loop spans 15 amino acids. The junction had 2 bases not matched to a gene; V was cut back by 4 bases and J by 2 bases. The CDR3 sequence: CASSSTGGGNQPQHF. CDR3 nucleotides: TGTGCCAGCAGCTCGACAGGGGGCGGCAATCAGCCCCAGCATTTT. Complete variable domain (other parts from reference TRBV7-2 and TRBJ1-5): GAGVSQSPSNKVTEKGKDVELRCDPISGHTALYWYRQSLGQGLEFLIYFQGNSAPDKSGLPSDRFSAERTGGSVSTLTIQRTQQEDSAVYLCASSSTGGGNQPQHFGDGTRLSIL.